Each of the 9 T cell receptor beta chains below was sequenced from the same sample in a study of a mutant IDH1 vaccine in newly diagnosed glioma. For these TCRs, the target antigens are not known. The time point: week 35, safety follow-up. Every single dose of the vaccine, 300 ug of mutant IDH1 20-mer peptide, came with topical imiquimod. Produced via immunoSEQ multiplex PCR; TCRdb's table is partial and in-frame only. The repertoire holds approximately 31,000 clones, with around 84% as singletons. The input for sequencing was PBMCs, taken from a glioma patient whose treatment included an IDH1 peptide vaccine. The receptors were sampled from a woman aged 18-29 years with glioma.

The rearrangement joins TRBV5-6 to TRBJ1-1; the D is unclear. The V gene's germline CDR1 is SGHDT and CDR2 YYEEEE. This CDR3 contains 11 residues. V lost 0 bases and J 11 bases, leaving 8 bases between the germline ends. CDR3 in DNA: TGTGCCAGCAGCTTGGAACGTGAGGCTTTCTTT. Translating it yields CASSLEREAFF.

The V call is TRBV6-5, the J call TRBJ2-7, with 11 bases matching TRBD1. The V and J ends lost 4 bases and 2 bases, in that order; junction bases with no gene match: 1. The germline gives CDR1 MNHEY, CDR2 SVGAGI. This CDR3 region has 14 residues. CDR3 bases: TGTGCCAGCAGTTGGGACAGGGGGACCTACGAGCAGTACTTC. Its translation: CASSWDRGTYEQYF.

CDR3 bases: TGTGCCTGGGCCAGGACGAGAGTCTACGAGCAGTACTTC. It translates to CAWARTRVYEQYF. J is TRBJ2-7 and V is TRBV30; D uncertain. V was trimmed by 5 bases and J by 3 bases, leaving 14 bases between them. Germline V CDR1 and CDR2: GTSNPN, SVGIG (reference sequence). The CDR3 is 13 residues long.

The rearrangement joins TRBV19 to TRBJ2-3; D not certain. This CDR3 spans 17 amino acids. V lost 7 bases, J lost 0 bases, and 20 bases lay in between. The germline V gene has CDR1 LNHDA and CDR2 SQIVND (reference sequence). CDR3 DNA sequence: TGTGCCAGTATAAGCTCCGAACGGACGGCTAGCACAGATACGCAGTATTTT. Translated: CASISSERTASTDTQYF.

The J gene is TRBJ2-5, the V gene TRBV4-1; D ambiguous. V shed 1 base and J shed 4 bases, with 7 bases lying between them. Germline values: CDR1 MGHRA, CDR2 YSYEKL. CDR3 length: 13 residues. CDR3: CASSQGPLETQYF. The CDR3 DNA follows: TGCGCCAGCAGCCAAGGACCCCTAGAGACCCAGTACTTC.

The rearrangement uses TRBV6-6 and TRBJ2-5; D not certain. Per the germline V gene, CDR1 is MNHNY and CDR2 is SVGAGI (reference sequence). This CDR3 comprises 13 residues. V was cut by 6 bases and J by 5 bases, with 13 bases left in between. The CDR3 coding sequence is TGTGCCAGCAGCGAGTTCTCAAAGGAGACCCAGTACTTC. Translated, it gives CASSEFSKETQYF.

CDR3 in DNA: TGCGCCAGCAGCCCCCTTACACTAGCGGGAGCGGCCGGGGAGCTGTTTTTT. Encoded protein: CASSPLTLAGAAGELFF. The chain carries TRBV4-1 and TRBJ2-2; the match to TRBD2 covers 11 bases. J lost 6 bases, V lost 4 bases, and 10 bases had no gene match. Germline CDR1 MGHRA, CDR2 YSYEKL. The CDR3 totals 17 residues.

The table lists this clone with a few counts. Here the CDR3 reads CASSLGGAGVNTEAFF. For the CDR3, the DNA is TGTGCCAGCAGCTTGGGGGGCGCAGGGGTGAACACTGAAGCTTTCTTT. The chain combines TRBV5-6 with TRBJ1-1; possibly TRBD1 for D (6 bases). This CDR3 has 16 residues. Per germline, CDR1 SGHDT and CDR2 YYEEEE. The ends were cut back, 0 bases at V and 0 bases at J, with 12 bases in the middle. Looking up the rest from reference TRBV5-6 and TRBJ1-1 gives the full variable domain: DAGVTQSPTHLIKTRGQQVTLRCSPKSGHDTVSWYQQALGQGPQFIFQYYEEEERQRGNFPDRFSGHQFPNYSSELNVNALLLGDSALYLCASSLGGAGVNTEAFFGQGTRLTVV.

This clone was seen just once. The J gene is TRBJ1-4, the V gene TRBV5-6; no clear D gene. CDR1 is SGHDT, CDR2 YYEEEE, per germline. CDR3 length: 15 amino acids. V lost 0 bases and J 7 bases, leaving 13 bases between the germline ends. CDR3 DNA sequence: TGTGCCAGCAGCTTGGGGGAAATTTCGTCTGAAAAACTGTTTTTT. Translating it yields CASSLGEISSEKLFF.